Listed below are T cell receptor beta chains from one sample, sequenced in a study of CD8 T cells in Susac syndrome. TCRdb re-called the immunoSEQ multiplex PCR reads through MiXCR, storing one row per CDR3 protein. Of around 150,000 distinct CDR3 sequences listed, roughly 94% are singletons. The sample was CD8+ T cells from PBMCs. All receptors come from a human donor in good health. The conserved cysteine and the conserved F or W are not part of the CDR3 here. Each record gives: V gene, J gene, CDR3 protein.

>TRBV27|TRBJ2-7
ASSFVGSSYEQY
>TRBV19|TRBJ1-1
ASSIAGGTEAF
>TRBV29-1|TRBJ2-7
SVGGIVSSYEQY
>TRBV5-6|TRBJ2-3
ASSPLVGTQY
>TRBV3-1|TRBJ1-2
ASSQVPGDEANYGYT
>TRBV27|TRBJ1-5
ASSPQGNNQPQH
>TRBV7-9|TRBJ2-1
ASPGPGGYNEQF
>TRBV6-2/TRBV6-3|TRBJ2-3
ASSYRLAADTQY
>TRBV7-9|TRBJ2-5
ASKGGESGETQY
>TRBV4-3|TRBJ2-7
ASSQVVGSYEQY
>TRBV27|TRBJ2-7
ASSQGEYEQY
>TRBV20-1|TRBJ2-1
SATGLAVYNEQF
>TRBV19|TRBJ1-5
ASSIVSGQPQH
>TRBV20-1|TRBJ2-3
SALPGPYPTDTQY
>TRBV4-3|TRBJ1-5
ASSQWDSRNQPQH
>TRBV5-1|TRBJ1-1
ASSFENTEAF
>TRBV29-1|TRBJ2-2
SVGDIGLAGGTGELF
>TRBV29-1|TRBJ1-2
SVMGQEAYT
>TRBV28|TRBJ2-7
ASSLPDRYSYEQY
>TRBV12-3/TRBV12-4|TRBJ2-7
ASSLGQDYEQY
>TRBV9|TRBJ2-7
ASSEGGRSYEQY
>TRBV20-1|TRBJ2-7
SARDSGYEQY
>TRBV30|TRBJ1-2
ALSVVGGGNGYT
>TRBV30|TRBJ2-7
AWSARNYGSSYEQY
>TRBV3-1|TRBJ2-3
ASSQETSTDTQY
>TRBV19|TRBJ1-3
ASSPSPRTGNTIY
>TRBV27|TRBJ1-5
ASSLGQGSQPQH
>TRBV27|TRBJ2-3
ASNWTSALPPRDTQY
>TRBV28|TRBJ2-1
ASSLSMDPASYNEQF
>TRBV7-6|TRBJ2-7
ASSRGGLASYEQY
>TRBV29-1|TRBJ2-1
SVNAGLGNEQF
>TRBV20-1|TRBJ2-3
SARTSGTPDTQY
>TRBV7-9|TRBJ2-3
ARVTDTQY
>TRBV20-1|TRBJ2-2
SARNLAGWRGNTGELF
>TRBV12-3/TRBV12-4|TRBJ1-2
ASSFAGTLYGYT
>TRBV6-6|TRBJ1-1
ASSYPGEPEAF
>TRBV24-1|TRBJ2-2
ATSDQRAAGELF
>TRBV28|TRBJ2-5
ASSSPGTGQQETQY
>TRBV27|TRBJ2-3
ASSLTTSGNTDTQY
>TRBV6-5|TRBJ2-2
ASSLDASNTGELF
>TRBV27|TRBJ2-1
ASSSRTDSSYNEQF
>TRBV3-1|TRBJ2-7
ASSQGAGGVRQY